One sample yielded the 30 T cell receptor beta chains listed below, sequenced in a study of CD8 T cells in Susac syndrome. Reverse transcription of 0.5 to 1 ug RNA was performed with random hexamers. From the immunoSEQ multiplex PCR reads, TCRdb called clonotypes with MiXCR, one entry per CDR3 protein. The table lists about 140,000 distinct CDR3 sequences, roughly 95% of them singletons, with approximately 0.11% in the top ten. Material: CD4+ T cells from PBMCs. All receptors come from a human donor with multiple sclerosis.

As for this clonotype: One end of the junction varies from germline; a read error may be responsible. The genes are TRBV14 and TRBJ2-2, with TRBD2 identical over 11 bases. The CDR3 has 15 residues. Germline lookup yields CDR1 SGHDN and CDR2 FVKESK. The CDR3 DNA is TGTGCCAGCAGCCGATTACAGACCCTAGCGGGGGGGCTGTTTTTT. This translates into CASSRLQTLAGGLFF.

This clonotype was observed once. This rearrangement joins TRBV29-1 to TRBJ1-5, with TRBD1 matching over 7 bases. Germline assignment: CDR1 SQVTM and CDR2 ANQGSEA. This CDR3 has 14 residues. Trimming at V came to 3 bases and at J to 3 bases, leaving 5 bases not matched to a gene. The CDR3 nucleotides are TGCAGCGTTGAGGGGCAGGGGGACAATCAGCCCCAGCATTTT. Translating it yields CSVEGQGDNQPQHF. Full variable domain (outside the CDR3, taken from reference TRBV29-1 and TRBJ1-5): SAVISQKPSRDICQRGTSLTIQCQVDSQVTMMFWYRQQPGQSLTLIATANQGSEATYESGFVIDKFPISRPNLTFSTLTVSNMSPEDSSIYLCSVEGQGDNQPQHFGDGTRLSIL.

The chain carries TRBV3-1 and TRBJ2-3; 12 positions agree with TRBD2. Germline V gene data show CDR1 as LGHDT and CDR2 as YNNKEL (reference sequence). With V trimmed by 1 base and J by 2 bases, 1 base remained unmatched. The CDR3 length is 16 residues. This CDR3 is CASSQGLAGVTDTQYF. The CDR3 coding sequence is TGTGCCAGCAGCCAAGGACTAGCGGGGGTCACAGATACGCAGTATTTT.

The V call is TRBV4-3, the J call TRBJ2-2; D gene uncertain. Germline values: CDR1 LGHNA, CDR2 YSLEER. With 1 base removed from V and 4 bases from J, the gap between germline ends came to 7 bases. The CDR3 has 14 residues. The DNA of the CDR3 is TGCGCCAGCAGCCAAGTCCGTGTCACCGGGGAGCTGTTTTTT. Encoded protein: CASSQVRVTGELFF.

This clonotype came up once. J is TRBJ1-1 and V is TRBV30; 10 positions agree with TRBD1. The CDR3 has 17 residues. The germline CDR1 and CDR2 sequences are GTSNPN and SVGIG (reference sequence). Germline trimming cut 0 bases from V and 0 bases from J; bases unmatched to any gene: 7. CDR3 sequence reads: CAWSVGQGPQLNTEAFF. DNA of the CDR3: TGTGCCTGGAGTGTGGGACAGGGGCCCCAACTGAACACTGAAGCTTTCTTT.

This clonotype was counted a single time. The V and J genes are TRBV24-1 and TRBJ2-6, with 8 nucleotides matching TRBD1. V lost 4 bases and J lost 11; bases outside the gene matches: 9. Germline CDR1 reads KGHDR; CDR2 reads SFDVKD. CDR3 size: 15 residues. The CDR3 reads CATSDQTGGRDVLTF. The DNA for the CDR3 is TGTGCCACCAGTGACCAAACAGGGGGAAGAGACGTCCTGACTTTC.

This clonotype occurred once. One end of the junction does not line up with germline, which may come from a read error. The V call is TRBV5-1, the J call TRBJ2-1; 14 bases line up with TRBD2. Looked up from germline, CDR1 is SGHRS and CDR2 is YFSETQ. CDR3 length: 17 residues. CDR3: CASSFAGLAGVYSEQFF. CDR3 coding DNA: TGCGCCAGCAGCTTCGCGGGACTAGCGGGAGTGTACAGTGAGCAGTTCTTC.

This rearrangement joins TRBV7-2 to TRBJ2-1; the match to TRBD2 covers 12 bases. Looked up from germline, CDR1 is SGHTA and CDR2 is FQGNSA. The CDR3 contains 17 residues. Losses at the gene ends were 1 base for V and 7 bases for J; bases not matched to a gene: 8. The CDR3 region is CASSLDRRLAGENEQFF. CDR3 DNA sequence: TGTGCCAGCAGCTTAGATCGTCGACTAGCGGGGGAGAATGAGCAGTTCTTC.

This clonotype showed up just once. The CDR3 bases are TGTGCCACCAGCAAGTCACGGACCTCCTACAATGAGCAGTTCTTC. Its protein is CATSKSRTSYNEQFF. V is TRBV15 and J is TRBJ2-1; no clear D. Trimming removed 4 bases at V and 0 bases at J, with 10 bases between. The CDR3 is 15 residues long. Germline V gene lookup returns CDR1 LNHNV and CDR2 YYDKDF (reference sequence).

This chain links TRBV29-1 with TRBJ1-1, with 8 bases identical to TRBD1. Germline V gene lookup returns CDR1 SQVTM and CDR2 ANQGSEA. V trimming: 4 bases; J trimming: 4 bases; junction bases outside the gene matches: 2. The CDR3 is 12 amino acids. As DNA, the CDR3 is TGCAGCGTTGGGACAGGGCTCACTGAAGCTTTCTTT. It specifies CSVGTGLTEAFF.

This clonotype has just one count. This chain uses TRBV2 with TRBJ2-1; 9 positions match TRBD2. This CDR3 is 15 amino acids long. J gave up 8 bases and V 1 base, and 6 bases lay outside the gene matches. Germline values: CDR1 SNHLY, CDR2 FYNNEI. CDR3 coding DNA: TGTGCCAGCAGTGAAGAGGGACTAGCTTCGGATGAGCAGTTCTTC. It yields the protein CASSEEGLASDEQFF.

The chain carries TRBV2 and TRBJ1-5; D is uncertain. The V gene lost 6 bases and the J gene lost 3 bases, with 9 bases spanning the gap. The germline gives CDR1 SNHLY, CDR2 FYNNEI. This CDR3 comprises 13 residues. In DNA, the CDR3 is TGTGCCAGCAGCGGGGAAAACAATCAGCCCCAGCATTTT. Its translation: CASSGENNQPQHF. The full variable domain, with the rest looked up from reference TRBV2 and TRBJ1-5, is EPEVTQTPSHQVTQMGQEVILRCVPISNHLYFYWYRQILGQKVEFLVSFYNNEISEKSEIFDDQFSVERPDGSNFTLKIRSTKLEDSAMYFCASSGENNQPQHFGDGTRLSIL.

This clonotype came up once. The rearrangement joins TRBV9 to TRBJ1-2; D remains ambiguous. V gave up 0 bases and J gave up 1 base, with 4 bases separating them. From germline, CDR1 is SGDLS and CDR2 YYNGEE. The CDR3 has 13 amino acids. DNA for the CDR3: TGTGCCAGCAGCGTAGTAGGTAACTATGGCTACACCTTC. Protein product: CASSVVGNYGYTF.

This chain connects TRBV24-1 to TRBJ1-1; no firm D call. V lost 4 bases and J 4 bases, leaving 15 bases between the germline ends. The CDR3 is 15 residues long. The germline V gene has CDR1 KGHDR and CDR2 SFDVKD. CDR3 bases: TGTGCCACCAGTGAGGGAGGGAGGACGGGCACTGAAGCTTTCTTT. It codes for CATSEGGRTGTEAFF.

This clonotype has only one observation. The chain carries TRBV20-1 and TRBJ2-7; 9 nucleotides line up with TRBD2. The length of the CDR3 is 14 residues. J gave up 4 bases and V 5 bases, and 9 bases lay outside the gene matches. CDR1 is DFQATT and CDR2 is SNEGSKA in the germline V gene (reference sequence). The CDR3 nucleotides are TGCAGTGCTGCAGCGGGAGGAAATGCTTACGAGCAGTACTTC. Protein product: CSAAAGGNAYEQYF.

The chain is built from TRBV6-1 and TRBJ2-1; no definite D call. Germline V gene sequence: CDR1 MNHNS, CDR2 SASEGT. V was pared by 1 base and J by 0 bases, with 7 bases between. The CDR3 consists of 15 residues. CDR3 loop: CASSEGAASYNEQFF. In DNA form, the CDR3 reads TGTGCCAGCAGTGAAGGGGCAGCCTCCTACAATGAGCAGTTCTTC.

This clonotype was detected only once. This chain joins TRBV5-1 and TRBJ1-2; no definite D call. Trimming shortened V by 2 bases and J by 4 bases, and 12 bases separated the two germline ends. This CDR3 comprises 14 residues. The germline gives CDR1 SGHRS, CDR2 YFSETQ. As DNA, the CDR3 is TGCGCCAGCAGCTTTTCCGCAGAGTTCTATGGCTACACCTTC. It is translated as CASSFSAEFYGYTF.

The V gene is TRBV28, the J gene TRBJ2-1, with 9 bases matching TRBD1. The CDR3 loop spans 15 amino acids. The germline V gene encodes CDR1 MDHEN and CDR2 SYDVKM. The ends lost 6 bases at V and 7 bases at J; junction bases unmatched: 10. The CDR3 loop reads CASSRPGTGPNEQFF. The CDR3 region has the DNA TGTGCCAGCAGCCGTCCCGGGACAGGGCCAAATGAGCAGTTCTTC.

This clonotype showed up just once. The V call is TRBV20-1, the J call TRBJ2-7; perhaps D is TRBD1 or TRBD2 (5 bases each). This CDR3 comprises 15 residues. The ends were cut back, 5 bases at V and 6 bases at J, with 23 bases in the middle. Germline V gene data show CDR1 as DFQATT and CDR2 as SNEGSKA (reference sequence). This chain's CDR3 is CSARRDLGQRGEQYF. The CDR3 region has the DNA TGCAGTGCTCGCAGGGACCTGGGTCAAAGAGGCGAGCAGTACTTC.

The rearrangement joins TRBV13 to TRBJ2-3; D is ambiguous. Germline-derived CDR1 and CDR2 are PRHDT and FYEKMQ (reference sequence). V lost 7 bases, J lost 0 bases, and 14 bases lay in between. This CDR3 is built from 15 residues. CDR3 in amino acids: CASTAKFSSTDTQYF. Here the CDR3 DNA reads TGTGCCAGCACGGCAAAGTTTTCTAGCACAGATACGCAGTATTTT.

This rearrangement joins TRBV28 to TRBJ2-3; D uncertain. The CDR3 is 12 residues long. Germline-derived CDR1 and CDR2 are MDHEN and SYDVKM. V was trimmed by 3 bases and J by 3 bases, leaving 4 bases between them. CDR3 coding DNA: TGTGCCAGCAGTTTCCAGACAGATACGCAGTATTTT. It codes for CASSFQTDTQYF. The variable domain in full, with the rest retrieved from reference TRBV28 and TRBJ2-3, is DVKVTQSSRYLVKRTGEKVFLECVQDMDHENMFWYRQDPGLGLRLIYFSYDVKMKEKGDIPEGYSVSREKKERFSLILESASTNQTSMYLCASSFQTDTQYFGPGTRLTVL.

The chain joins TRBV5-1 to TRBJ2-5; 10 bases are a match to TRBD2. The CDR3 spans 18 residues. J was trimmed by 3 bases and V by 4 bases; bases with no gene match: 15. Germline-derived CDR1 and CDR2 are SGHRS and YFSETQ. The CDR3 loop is CASSLRTSGGNTEETQYF. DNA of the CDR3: TGCGCCAGCAGCCTCCGGACTAGCGGAGGGAATACGGAAGAGACCCAGTACTTC.

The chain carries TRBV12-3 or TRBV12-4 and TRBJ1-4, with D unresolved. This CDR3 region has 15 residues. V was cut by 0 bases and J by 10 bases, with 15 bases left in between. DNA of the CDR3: TGTGCCAGCAGTTTAGCGGGTGAGGGCGTCGTAAAACTGTTTTTT. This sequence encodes CASSLAGEGVVKLFF.

CDR3 DNA: TGCAGCGTTGAAATGGAGCTAGCGGGTTCCTACGAGCAGTACTTC. Translation gives CSVEMELAGSYEQYF. The J gene is TRBJ2-7, the V gene TRBV29-1; 8 bases map to TRBD2. Germline assignment: CDR1 SQVTM and CDR2 ANQGSEA. V trimming: 2 bases; J trimming: 1 base; junction bases outside the gene matches: 7. The CDR3 length is 15 residues.

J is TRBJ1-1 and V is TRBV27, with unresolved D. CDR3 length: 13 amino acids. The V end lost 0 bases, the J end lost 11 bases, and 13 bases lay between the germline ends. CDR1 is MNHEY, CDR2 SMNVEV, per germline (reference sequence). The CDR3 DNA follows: TGTGCCAGCAGTTTATCGGACCTCCGGGTGGCTTTCTTT. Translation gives CASSLSDLRVAFF.

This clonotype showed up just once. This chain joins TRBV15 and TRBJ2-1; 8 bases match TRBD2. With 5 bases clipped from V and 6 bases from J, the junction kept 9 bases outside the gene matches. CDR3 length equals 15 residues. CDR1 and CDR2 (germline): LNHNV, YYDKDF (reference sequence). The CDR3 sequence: CATSGGTSGFNEQFF. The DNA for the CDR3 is TGTGCCACCAGCGGCGGGACTAGTGGTTTCAATGAGCAGTTCTTC.

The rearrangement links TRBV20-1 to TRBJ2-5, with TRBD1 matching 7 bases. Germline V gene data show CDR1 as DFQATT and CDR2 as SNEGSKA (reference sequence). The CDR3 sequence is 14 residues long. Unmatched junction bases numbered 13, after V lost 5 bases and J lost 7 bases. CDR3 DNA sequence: TGCAGTGCTTCCCGTGACAGGGCCCCGGGGACCCAGTACTTC. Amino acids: CSASRDRAPGTQYF.

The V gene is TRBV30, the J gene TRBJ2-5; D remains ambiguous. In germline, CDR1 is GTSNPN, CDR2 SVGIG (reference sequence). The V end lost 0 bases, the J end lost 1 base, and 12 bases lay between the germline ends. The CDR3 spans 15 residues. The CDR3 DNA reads TGTGCCTGGAGTGTTGGCCAGATAATCCAAGAGACCCAGTACTTC. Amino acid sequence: CAWSVGQIIQETQYF.

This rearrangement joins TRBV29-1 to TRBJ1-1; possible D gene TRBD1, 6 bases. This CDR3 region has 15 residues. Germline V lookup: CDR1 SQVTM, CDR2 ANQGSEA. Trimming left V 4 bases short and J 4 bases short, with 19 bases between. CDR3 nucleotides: TGCAGCGTTGTCCTTGGACAGTTATTTTCCACTGAAGCTTTCTTT. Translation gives CSVVLGQLFSTEAFF.

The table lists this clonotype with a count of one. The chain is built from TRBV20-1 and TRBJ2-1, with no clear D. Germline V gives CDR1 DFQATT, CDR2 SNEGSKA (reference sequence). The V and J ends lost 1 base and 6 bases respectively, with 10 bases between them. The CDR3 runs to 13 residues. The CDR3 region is CSARVTPGNEQFF. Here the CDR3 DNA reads TGCAGTGCTAGAGTTACGCCCGGCAATGAGCAGTTCTTC.